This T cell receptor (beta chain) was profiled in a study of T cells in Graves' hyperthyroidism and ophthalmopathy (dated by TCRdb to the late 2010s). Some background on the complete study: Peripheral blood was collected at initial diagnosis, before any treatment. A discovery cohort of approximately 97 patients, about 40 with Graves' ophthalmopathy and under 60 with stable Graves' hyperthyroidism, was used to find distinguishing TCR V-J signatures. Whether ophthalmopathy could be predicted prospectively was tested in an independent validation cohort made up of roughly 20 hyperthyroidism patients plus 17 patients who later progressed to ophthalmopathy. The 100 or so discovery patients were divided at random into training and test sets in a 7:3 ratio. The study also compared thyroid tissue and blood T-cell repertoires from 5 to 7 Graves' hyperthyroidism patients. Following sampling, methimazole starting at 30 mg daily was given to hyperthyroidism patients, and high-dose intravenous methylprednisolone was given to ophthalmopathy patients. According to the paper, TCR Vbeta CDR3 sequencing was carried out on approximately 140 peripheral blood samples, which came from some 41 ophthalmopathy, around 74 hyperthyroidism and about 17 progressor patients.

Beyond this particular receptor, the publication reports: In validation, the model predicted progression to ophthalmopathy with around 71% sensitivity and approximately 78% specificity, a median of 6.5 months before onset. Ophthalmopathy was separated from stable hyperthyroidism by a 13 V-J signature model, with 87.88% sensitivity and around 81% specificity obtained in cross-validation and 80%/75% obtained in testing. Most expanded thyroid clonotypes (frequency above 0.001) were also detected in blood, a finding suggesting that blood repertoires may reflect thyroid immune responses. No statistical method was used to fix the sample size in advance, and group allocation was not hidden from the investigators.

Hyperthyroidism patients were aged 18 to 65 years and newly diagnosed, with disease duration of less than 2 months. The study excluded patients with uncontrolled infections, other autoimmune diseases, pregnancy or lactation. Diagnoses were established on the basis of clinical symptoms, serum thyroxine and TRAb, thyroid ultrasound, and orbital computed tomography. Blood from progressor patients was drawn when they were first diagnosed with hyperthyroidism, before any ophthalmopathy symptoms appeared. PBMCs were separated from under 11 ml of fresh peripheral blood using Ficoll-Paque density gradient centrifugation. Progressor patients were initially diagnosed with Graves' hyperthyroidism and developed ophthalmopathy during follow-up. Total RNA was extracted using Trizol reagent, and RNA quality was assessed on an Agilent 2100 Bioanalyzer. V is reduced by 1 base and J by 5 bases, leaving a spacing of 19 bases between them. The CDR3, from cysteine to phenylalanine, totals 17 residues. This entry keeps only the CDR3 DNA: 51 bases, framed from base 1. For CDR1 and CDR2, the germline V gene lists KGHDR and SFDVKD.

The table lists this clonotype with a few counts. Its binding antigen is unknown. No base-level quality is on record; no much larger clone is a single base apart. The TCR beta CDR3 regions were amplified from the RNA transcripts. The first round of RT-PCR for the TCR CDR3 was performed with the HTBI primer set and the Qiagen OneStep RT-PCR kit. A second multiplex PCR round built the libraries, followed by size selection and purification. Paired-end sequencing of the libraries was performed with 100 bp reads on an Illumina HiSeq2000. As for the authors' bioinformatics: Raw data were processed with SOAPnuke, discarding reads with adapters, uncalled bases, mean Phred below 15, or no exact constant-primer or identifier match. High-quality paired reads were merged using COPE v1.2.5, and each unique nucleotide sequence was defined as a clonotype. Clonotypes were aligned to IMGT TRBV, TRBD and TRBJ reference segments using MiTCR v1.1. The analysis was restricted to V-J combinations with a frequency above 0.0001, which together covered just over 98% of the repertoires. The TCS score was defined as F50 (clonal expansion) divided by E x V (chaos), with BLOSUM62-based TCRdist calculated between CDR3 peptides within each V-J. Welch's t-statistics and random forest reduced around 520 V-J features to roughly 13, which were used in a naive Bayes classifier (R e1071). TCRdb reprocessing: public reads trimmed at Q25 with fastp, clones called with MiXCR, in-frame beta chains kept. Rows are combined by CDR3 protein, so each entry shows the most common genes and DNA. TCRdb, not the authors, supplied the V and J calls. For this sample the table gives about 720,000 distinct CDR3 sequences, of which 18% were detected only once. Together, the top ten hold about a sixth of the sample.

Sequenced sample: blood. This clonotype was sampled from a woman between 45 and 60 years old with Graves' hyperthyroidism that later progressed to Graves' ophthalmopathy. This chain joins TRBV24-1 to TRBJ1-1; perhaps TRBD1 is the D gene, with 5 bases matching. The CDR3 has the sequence CATSDFGTDPRGTEAFF. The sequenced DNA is TGTGCCACCAGTGATTTCGGGACCGATCCTCGAGGGACTGAAGCTTTCTTT.